The clone carrying this TCR beta chain was observed a single time. The antigen remains unidentified. The record originates from a study of Graves' ophthalmopathy and Graves' hyperthyroidism. Study outcomes and limitations: Also, most clonotypes expanded in the thyroid above 0.001 frequency appeared in blood.

The sequenced template was RNA, covering the TCR beta CDR3 region. HTBI primers primed a first-round RT-PCR, and a second-round multiplex PCR followed. A single record per CDR3 protein comes from TCRdb applying MiXCR to the multiplex PCR reads. The table lists 200,000 to 250,000 distinct CDR3 sequences, approximately 21% of them singletons. Every ophthalmopathy donor presented moderate-to-severe activity, CAS ≥3, NOSPECS ≥4 and duration under 3 months. Per the germline V gene, CDR1 is DFQATT and CDR2 is SNEGSKA (reference sequence). V trimming: 2 bases; J trimming: 1 base; junction bases outside the gene matches: 9. CDR3 length equals 16 residues.

Sequenced sample: peripheral blood. The receptor comes from a woman aged 50 to 60 with Graves' ophthalmopathy. The chain employs TRBV20-1 and TRBJ1-2; 8 nucleotides match TRBD1. The CDR3 DNA reads as TGCAGTGCTAGATCCTCGATTGGACAGGGTAACTATGGCTACACCTTC. It is translated as CSARSSIGQGNYGYTF.